The present TCR beta chain was sequenced within a study of blood T cell repertoires in COVID-19. Study-wide context: Samples of COVID-19 (acute and convalescent) were obtained from the United States, Italy and Spain. In each case, the material was cDNA or gDNA derived from T cells, B-cell-depleted T cells, or PBMCs.

In the original processing: Nucleated cell number was recorded as an estimate derived from reference gene primer amplification. TCRdb's table, derived via immunoSEQ multiplex PCR, lists solely in-frame clones and lacks some. V, J and clone size are taken as reported in that table, and D and trimming were inferred from the DNA itself. This repertoire shows approximately 49,000 clones, around 87% found once; its top ten account for approximately 3.9%. CDR1 and CDR2 from the germline V gene are MNHEY and SVGAGI. After removal of 7 bases from V and 1 base from J, the junction contained 4 bases not matched to a gene. The CDR3 totals 14 residues.

Sequencing was done on a sample of peripheral blood. This sequence joins TRBV6-5 and TRBJ1-1; 9 bases line up with TRBD1. This clonotype was obtained from a man aged 50-60 years with acute or convalescent COVID-19. CDR3 coding DNA: TGTGCCAGCATAAGGGACAGGGCGAACACTGAAGCTTTCTTT. Translation: CASIRDRANTEAFF.